Listed here is a single T cell receptor beta chain. V gave up 7 bases and J gave up 7 bases; unmatched junction bases: 12. CDR3 length equals 15 residues. CDR1 and CDR2 from the germline V gene are SNHLY and FYNNEI. This entry comes from a study of blood T cell repertoires in COVID-19. Study details: Some COVID-19 samples were acute and others convalescent; all came from the United States, Italy and Spain. The cDNA or gDNA used as material had been derived from T cells, B-cell-depleted T cells, or PBMCs.

Cohort assignment relied on participant-reported clinical history. Using immunoSEQ multiplex PCR, the repertoire was profiled, and TCRdb retains in-frame clones only, with some absent. The table has a few hundred thousand clones, approximately 85% seen once. The rearrangement joins TRBV2 to TRBJ2-1, with 8 bases matching TRBD2. This sequence originates from a young man who had recovered from COVID-19. The sample consisted of PBMCs or T cells enriched from blood (not recorded which). The CDR3 DNA is TGTGCCAGCATTTTCCGGGCGGGGGGTACGAATGAGCAGTTCTTC. Protein sequence: CASIFRAGGTNEQFF. Full variable domain (outside the CDR3, taken from reference TRBV2 and TRBJ2-1): EPEVTQTPSHQVTQMGQEVILRCVPISNHLYFYWYRQILGQKVEFLVSFYNNEISEKSEIFDDQFSVERPDGSNFTLKIRSTKLEDSAMYFCASIFRAGGTNEQFFGPGTRLTVL.